The T cell receptor (beta chain) under discussion was sequenced for a study of T cell repertoires in cytomegalovirus infection. Germline loops: CDR1 ENHRY, CDR2 SYGVKD. V was trimmed by 6 bases and J by 5 bases, leaving 20 bases between them. This CDR3 is 15 amino acids long. From the reads, TCRdb called clonotypes with MiXCR, one entry per CDR3 protein. The data hold about 320,000 distinct CDR3 sequences, with more than 9% observed a single time. The clonotype originates from a human donor in good health (CMV status not recorded). Some clones in this sample may be carry-over from other donors' samples. Material for sequencing was PBMCs. The rearrangement joins TRBV10-3 to TRBJ2-7; tentatively, D is TRBD2 (7 bases). The CDR3 region is CAISGHGGPVDEQYF. The CDR3 DNA sequence: TGTGCCATCAGCGGCCACGGGGGGCCGGTCGACGAGCAGTACTTC.